This TCR beta chain was recovered during a study of control samples from healthy donors and cancer patients. This CDR3 contains 15 residues. Trimming stripped 7 bases from V and 5 bases from J, with 20 bases between. CDR1 and CDR2 (germline): MNHEY, SMNVEV (reference sequence). Measured with immunoSEQ multiplex PCR; TCRdb has only the in-frame clones, and not every one. The table shows 75,000 to 95,000 clones, with approximately 93% occurring only once. The origin of this receptor is a young woman in good health. The J gene is TRBJ2-5, the V gene TRBV27, with D unclear. Input material: blood. CDR3 residues: CASKLTFWGGETQYF. The CDR3 nucleotides are TGTGCCAGCAAACTGACTTTCTGGGGTGGTGAGACCCAGTACTTC.